This entry features one T cell receptor (beta chain) sequence. Its specificity is not known. A quantitative 5'-RACE method, one with molecular barcodes, was used to make TCR beta libraries. One entry per CDR3 protein results from TCRdb running MiXCR on the 5' RACE reads. The table has tens of thousands of distinct CDR3 sequences, about 15% seen once. These data are taken from a study of CD8 T cells in ankylosing spondylitis. This CDR3 comprises 11 residues. Trimming shortened V by 7 bases and J by 4 bases, and 4 bases separated the two germline ends. Germline assignment: CDR1 KGHDR and CDR2 SFDVKD. Study-wide results and caveats: Clones linked to disease were reported to show significant enrichment in matched ankylosing spondylitis synovial fluid. Blood from ankylosing spondylitis patients appeared to carry a characteristic roughly 8-variant TCR beta motif. Prior literature has documented some motif variants in synovial fluid and blood from reactive arthritis.

V usage is TRBV24-1 and J usage is TRBJ2-1; D gene unclear. The sequence derives from a male donor with ankylosing spondylitis or in good health (not recorded which). The specimen sequenced was blood. This CDR3 reads CATRLYNEQFF. DNA for the CDR3: TGTGCCACCAGATTATACAATGAGCAGTTCTTC.